This T cell receptor (beta chain) was identified in a study of OX40 agonist ivuxolimab in advanced cancers. This clone was counted once. Germline V gene sequence: CDR1 MNHNS, CDR2 SASEGT. The CDR3 is 12 residues long. Trimming pared 3 bases from V and 8 bases from J, leaving 7 bases between. Clones were read by immunoSEQ multiplex PCR, and TCRdb kept only the in-frame ones, dropping some. The sample yields around 82,000 clones, around 89% seen once. The TCR sequence derives from an adult with an advanced solid tumor such as melanoma, head and neck, liver or kidney cancer. Here the sequenced sample was CD4+ or CD8+ T cells sorted from blood, taken in a trial of the OX40 agonist ivuxolimab. The chain couples TRBV6-1 to TRBJ1-4, with a weak D call TRBD1 (5 bases). In DNA form, the CDR3 reads TGTGCCAGCAGTGATTGGGGGGAAAAACTGTTTTTT. This sequence encodes CASSDWGEKLFF.